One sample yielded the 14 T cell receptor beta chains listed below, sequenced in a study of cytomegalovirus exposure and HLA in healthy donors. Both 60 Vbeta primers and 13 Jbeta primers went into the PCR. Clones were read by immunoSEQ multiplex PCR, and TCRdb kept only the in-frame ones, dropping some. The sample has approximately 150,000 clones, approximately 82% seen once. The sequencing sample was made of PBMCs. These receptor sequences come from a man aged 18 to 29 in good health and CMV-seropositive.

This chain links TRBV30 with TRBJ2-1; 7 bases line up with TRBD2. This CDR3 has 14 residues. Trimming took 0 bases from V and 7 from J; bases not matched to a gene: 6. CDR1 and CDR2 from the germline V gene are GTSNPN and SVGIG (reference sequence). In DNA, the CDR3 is TGTGCCTGGAGTGTTTCAGCGGGACGTAATGAGCAGTTCTTC. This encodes CAWSVSAGRNEQFF.

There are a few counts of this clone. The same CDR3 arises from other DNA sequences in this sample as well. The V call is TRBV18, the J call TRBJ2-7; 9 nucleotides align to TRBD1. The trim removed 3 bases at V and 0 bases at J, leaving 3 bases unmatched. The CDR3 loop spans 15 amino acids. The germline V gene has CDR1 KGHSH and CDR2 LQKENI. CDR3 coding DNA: TGTGCCAGCTCACCGGGGACAGGGAGCTCCTACGAGCAGTACTTC. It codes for CASSPGTGSSYEQYF.

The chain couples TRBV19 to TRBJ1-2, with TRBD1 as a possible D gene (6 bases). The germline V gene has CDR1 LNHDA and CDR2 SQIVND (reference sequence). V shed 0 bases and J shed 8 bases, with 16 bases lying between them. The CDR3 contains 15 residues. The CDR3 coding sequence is TGTGCCAGTAGTATAGACTCACAGGGAAGACGCGGCTACACCTTC. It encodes CASSIDSQGRRGYTF.

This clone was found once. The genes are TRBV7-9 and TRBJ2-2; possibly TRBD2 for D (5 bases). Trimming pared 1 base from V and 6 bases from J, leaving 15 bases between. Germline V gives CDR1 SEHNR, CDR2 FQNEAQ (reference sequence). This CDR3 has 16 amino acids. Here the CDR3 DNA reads TGTGCCAGCAGCTTAGATCGGGAAAGATTTTCCGGGGAGCTGTTTTTT. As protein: CASSLDRERFSGELFF.

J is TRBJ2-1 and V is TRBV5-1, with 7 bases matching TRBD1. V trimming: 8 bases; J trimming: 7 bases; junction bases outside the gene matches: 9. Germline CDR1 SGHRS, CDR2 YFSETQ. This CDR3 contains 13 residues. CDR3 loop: CASTNRGRNEQFF. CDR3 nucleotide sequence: TGCGCCAGTACCAACAGGGGCCGGAATGAGCAGTTCTTC.

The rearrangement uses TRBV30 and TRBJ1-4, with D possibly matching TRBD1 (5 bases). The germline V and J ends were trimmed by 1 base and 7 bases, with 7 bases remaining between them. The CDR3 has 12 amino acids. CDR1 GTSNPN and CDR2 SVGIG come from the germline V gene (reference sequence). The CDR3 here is CAWSGQFEKLFF. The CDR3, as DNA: TGTGCCTGGAGTGGACAGTTTGAAAAACTGTTTTTT.

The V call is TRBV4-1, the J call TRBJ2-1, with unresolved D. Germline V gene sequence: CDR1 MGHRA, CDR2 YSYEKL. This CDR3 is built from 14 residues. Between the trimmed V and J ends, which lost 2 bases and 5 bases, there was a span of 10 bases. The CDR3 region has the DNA TGCGCCAGCAGCCAAAAGACTGCCCACAATGAGCAGTTCTTC. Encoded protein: CASSQKTAHNEQFF.

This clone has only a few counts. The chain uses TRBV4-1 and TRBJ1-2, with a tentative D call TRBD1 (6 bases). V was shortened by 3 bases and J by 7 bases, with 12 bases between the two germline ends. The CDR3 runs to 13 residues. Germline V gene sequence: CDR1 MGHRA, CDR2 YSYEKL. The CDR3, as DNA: TGCGCCAGCAGCCAGGAGCCGACAGGTGGCTACACCTTC. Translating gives CASSQEPTGGYTF.

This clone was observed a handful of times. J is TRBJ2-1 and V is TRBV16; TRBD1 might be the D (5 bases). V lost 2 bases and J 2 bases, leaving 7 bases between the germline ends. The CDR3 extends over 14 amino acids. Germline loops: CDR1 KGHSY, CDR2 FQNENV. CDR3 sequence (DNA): TGTGCCAGCAGCCAAACAGGCCCCTACAATGAGCAGTTCTTC. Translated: CASSQTGPYNEQFF.

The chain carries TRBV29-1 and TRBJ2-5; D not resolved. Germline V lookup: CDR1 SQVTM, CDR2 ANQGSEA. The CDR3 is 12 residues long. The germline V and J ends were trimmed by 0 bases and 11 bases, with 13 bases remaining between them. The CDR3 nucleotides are TGCAGCGTTGAAGATCTTTACCGTGAGCAGTACTTC. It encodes CSVEDLYREQYF.

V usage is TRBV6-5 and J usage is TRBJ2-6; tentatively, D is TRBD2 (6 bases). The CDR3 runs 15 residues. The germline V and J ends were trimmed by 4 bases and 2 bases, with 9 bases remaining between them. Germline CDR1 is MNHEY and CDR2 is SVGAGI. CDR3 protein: CASSLRGAGANVLTF. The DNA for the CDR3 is TGTGCCAGCAGTTTGCGGGGCGCTGGGGCCAACGTCCTGACTTTC.

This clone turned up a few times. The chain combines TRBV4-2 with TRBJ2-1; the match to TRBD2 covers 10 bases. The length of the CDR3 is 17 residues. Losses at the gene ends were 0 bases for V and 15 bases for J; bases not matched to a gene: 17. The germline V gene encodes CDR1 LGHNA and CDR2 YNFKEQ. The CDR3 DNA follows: TGTGCCAGCAGCCAAGATATGGGGCGGGATAGCGGGAGGAATGTGTTCTTC. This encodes CASSQDMGRDSGRNVFF.

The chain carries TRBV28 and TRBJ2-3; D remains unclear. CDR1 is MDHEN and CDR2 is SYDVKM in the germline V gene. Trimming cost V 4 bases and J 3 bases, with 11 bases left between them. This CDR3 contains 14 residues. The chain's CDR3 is CASSYLLRTDTQYF. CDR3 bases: TGTGCCAGCAGTTATCTATTGAGGACAGATACGCAGTATTTT.

Written as DNA, the CDR3 is TGCGCCAGCAGCCCTAATTACCAGGGAAGCTATGGCTACACCTTC. Protein product: CASSPNYQGSYGYTF. The chain couples TRBV10-2 to TRBJ1-2; the D gene is possibly TRBD1 (5 bases). From germline, CDR1 is WSHSY and CDR2 SAAADI. This CDR3 contains 15 residues. Trimming removed 6 bases from V and 4 bases from J, with 18 bases in between.